Listed here are 7 T cell receptor beta chains from one sample, sequenced in a study of blood T cell repertoires in COVID-19. Here immunoSEQ multiplex PCR was the method, and the copy in TCRdb shows in-frame clones only, minus some. The sample includes fewer than 250,000 clones, roughly four fifths seen only once; the top ten take 3% to 4.5%. Sequencing was performed on PBMCs or T cells enriched from blood (not recorded which). These receptors all come from a woman in her thirties or forties who had been exposed to COVID-19.

This clone is a singleton in its sample. This chain connects TRBV10-3 to TRBJ1-1, with 7 bases matching TRBD1. V lost 4 bases, J lost 10 bases, and 9 bases stayed unmatched. The CDR3 length is 13 residues. Germline CDR1 ENHRY, CDR2 SYGVKD. This CDR3 reads CAISGPRDRGAFF. For the CDR3, the DNA is TGTGCCATCAGTGGCCCCAGGGACAGAGGAGCTTTCTTT.

CDR3 in amino acids: CASSIAGRNSPLHF. The CDR3 nucleotides read TGTGCCAGTAGTATAGCAGGGCGTAATTCACCCCTCCACTTT. The V gene is TRBV19, the J gene TRBJ1-6; TRBD1 is a possible D gene (5 bases). CDR1 LNHDA and CDR2 SQIVND come from the germline V gene (reference sequence). CDR3 length: 14 amino acids. The germline V and J ends were trimmed by 1 base and 6 bases, with 7 bases remaining between them.

The chain combines TRBV27 with TRBJ1-1, with D perhaps matching TRBD1 (6 bases). Trimming pared 3 bases from V and 3 bases from J, leaving 8 bases between. CDR1 is MNHEY, CDR2 SMNVEV, per germline (reference sequence). The CDR3 length is 13 residues. CDR3 DNA sequence: TGTGCCAGCAGTTTTGGACAGCACACTGAAGCTTTCTTT. Its protein product is CASSFGQHTEAFF.

In this sample, this clone turned up a few times. The CDR3 region has the DNA TGTGCCAGCAGCGTAACCAGGGGTGGGACTGAAGCTTTCTTT. It codes for CASSVTRGGTEAFF. The chain joins TRBV9 to TRBJ1-1, with D maybe TRBD1 (6 bases). CDR3 size: 14 residues. Germline V gives CDR1 SGDLS, CDR2 YYNGEE. V lost 1 base and J 5 bases, leaving 12 bases between the germline ends.

The CDR3 DNA reads as TGCAGCGTTGAGGGCCGAGCCTACGAGCAGTACTTC. Translating it yields CSVEGRAYEQYF. The rearrangement links TRBV29-1 to TRBJ2-7, with no clear D. Germline V gene data show CDR1 as SQVTM and CDR2 as ANQGSEA. This CDR3 contains 12 residues. Trimming removed 3 bases from V and 2 bases from J, with 8 bases in between.

The chain uses TRBV3-1 (or the pseudogene TRBV3-2) and TRBJ2-1; 10 bases are a match to TRBD2. The V and J ends lost 0 bases and 7 bases, in that order; junction bases with no gene match: 6. Germline V gives CDR1 LGHDT, CDR2 YNNKEL (reference sequence). The CDR3 runs to 16 residues. The CDR3 is CASSQEWLAGDNEQFF. CDR3 sequence (DNA): TGTGCCAGCAGCCAAGAGTGGCTAGCGGGGGATAATGAGCAGTTCTTC.

The V and J genes are TRBV25-1 and TRBJ1-1, with D hard to call. CDR3 length equals 15 residues. The germline V and J ends were trimmed by 4 bases and 1 base, with 13 bases remaining between them. Per germline, CDR1 MGHDK and CDR2 SYGVNS. The DNA for the CDR3 is TGTGCCAGCAGTGGTCCCCAGGTTGCGAACACTGAAGCTTTCTTT. It specifies CASSGPQVANTEAFF. Complete variable domain (other parts from reference TRBV25-1 and TRBJ1-1): EADIYQTPRYLVIGTGKKITLECSQTMGHDKMYWYQQDPGMELHLIHYSYGVNSTEKGDLSSESTVSRIRTEHFPLTLESARPSHTSQYLCASSGPQVANTEAFFGQGTRLTVV.